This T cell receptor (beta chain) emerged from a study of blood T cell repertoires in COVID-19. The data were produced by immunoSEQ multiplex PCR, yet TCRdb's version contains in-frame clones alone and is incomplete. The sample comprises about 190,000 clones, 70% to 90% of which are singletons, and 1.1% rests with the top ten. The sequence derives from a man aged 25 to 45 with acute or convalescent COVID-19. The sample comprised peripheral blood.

CDR3 coding DNA: TGTGCCTGGAGGAGGGGGGGCGGAACAGATACGCAGTATTTT. This gives the protein CAWRRGGGTDTQYF. The chain uses TRBV30 and TRBJ2-3, with a weak D call TRBD2 (7 bases). V lost 3 bases to trimming and J lost 3 bases, with 13 bases between them. Per the germline V gene, CDR1 is GTSNPN and CDR2 is SVGIG (reference sequence). The CDR3 has 14 residues.